The clone carrying this TCR beta chain appeared a single time. Produced via immunoSEQ multiplex PCR; TCRdb's table is partial and in-frame only. The sample has fewer than 45,000 clones, roughly 80% seen once; the top ten hold less than 3.5%. The data originate from a study of OX40 agonist ivuxolimab in advanced cancers. The TCR was taken from an adult with an advanced solid tumor such as melanoma, head and neck, liver or kidney cancer. The source material was CD4+ or CD8+ T cells sorted from blood, sampled in a trial of the OX40 agonist ivuxolimab.

The DNA of the CDR3 is TGTGCCAGCAGCGCGACCGTCCGCTCTGGAAACACCATATATTTT. Its translation: CASSATVRSGNTIYF. The rearrangement links TRBV9 to TRBJ1-3; D is unclear. Germline CDR1 SGDLS, CDR2 YYNGEE. The CDR3 extends over 15 amino acids. The ends were cut back, 3 bases at V and 0 bases at J, with 10 bases in the middle.